This T cell receptor beta chain was documented in a study of T cells in Graves' hyperthyroidism and ophthalmopathy. About the study: Peripheral blood collection took place at initial diagnosis, before any treatment.

Authors of the study amplified TCR beta CDR3 regions from RNA transcripts. The TCR CDR3 was amplified in a first-round RT-PCR using the HTBI primer set. TCRdb recomputed calls from the multiplex PCR reads with MiXCR, one row per CDR3 protein. Of hundreds of thousands of distinct CDR3 sequences in the sample, roughly a quarter were seen once. This clonotype occurred many times. Each diagnosis drew on symptoms, thyroxine, TRAb, thyroid ultrasound and orbital computed tomography findings. Fresh 10 ml peripheral blood yielded PBMCs. Trimming cost V 6 bases and J 0 bases, with 11 bases left between them. The germline V gene has CDR1 KGHSH and CDR2 LQKENI. CDR3 length equals 14 residues.

The clonotype originates from a young woman with Graves' ophthalmopathy. The sequenced material came from blood. This chain uses TRBV18 with TRBJ1-2, with D possibly matching TRBD1 (6 bases). The CDR3 DNA follows: TGTGCCAGCTCCTGGACAGATCCTAACTATGGCTACACCTTC. This translates into CASSWTDPNYGYTF.